This is a list of T cell receptor beta chains from one sample in a study of post-analysis software for immune sequencing data. TCRdb used MiXCR to reprocess the PCR reads, holding one entry per CDR3 protein. The repertoire holds around 500,000 distinct CDR3 sequences, with 30% to 40% as singletons. The sample comprised blood. Receptors originate from a girl aged 2 to 17 with multiple sclerosis. CDR3s include the opening cysteine and the closing phenylalanine or tryptophan. D genes are given only for firm matches. Not every row has a clone size; where given, it reads once, few, many or a size class.

j_gene: TRBJ1-2; abundance: NA; v_gene: TRBV12-3/TRBV12-4; d_gene: NA; CDR3nt: TGTGCCAGCACCAGAGTAAGAAACTATGGCTACACCTTC; CDR3aa: CASTRVRNYGYTF
j_gene: TRBJ1-4; abundance: once; v_gene: TRBV6-6; d_gene: NA; CDR3nt: TGTGCCAGCAGTTATCGGGGGTTTGAAAAACTGTTTTTT; CDR3aa: CASSYRGFEKLFF
j_gene: TRBJ2-5; abundance: few; v_gene: TRBV3-1; d_gene: NA; CDR3nt: TGTGCCAGCAGCCAATCCCAGACTAGACCCCAAGAGACCCAGTACTTC; CDR3aa: CASSQSQTRPQETQYF
j_gene: TRBJ2-4; abundance: NA; v_gene: TRBV12-3/TRBV12-4; d_gene: TRBD1; CDR3nt: TGTGCCAGCAGTCCGGGACAGGGCCCACTAGCCAAAAACATTCAGTACTTC; CDR3aa: CASSPGQGPLAKNIQYF
j_gene: TRBJ2-5; abundance: NA; v_gene: TRBV7-9; d_gene: NA; CDR3nt: TGTGCCAGCAGTTACCGCGAAACAGCTCAAGAGACCCAGTACTTC; CDR3aa: CASSYRETAQETQYF
j_gene: TRBJ2-5; abundance: NA; v_gene: TRBV10-3; d_gene: NA; CDR3nt: TGTGCCATCAGGGGGGCCCCGGCCCAAGAGACCCAGTACTTC; CDR3aa: CAIRGAPAQETQYF
j_gene: TRBJ2-2; abundance: NA; v_gene: TRBV2; d_gene: TRBD1; CDR3nt: TGTGCCAGCAGTGGGGACAGGGTCCACAGGGAGCTGTTTTTT; CDR3aa: CASSGDRVHRELFF
j_gene: TRBJ2-7; abundance: NA; v_gene: TRBV6-4; d_gene: NA; CDR3nt: TGTGCCAGCAGTGACGTCGAGCAGTACTTC; CDR3aa: CASSDVEQYF
j_gene: TRBJ1-2; abundance: NA; v_gene: TRBV24-1; d_gene: TRBD1; CDR3nt: TGTGCCACCAGTGATCCCGGACAGGGGAACTATGGCTACACCTTC; CDR3aa: CATSDPGQGNYGYTF
j_gene: TRBJ2-1; abundance: few; v_gene: TRBV7-2; d_gene: TRBD1; CDR3nt: TGTGCCAGCAGAGGACAGGGGTGGAATGAGCAGTTCTTC; CDR3aa: CASRGQGWNEQFF
j_gene: TRBJ2-5; abundance: NA; v_gene: TRBV12-5; d_gene: TRBD2; CDR3nt: TGTGCTAGTGCCTCCGGACTAGCGGGGCAAGAGACCCAGTACTTC; CDR3aa: CASASGLAGQETQYF
j_gene: TRBJ1-2; abundance: NA; v_gene: TRBV9; d_gene: NA; CDR3nt: TGTGCCAGCAGCGTAGGTCCACAGATTCTCTATGGCTACACCTTC; CDR3aa: CASSVGPQILYGYTF
j_gene: TRBJ1-1; abundance: few; v_gene: TRBV6-5; d_gene: NA; CDR3nt: TGTGCCAGCAGTCCCATTGGGGAAGACACTGAAGCTTTCTTT; CDR3aa: CASSPIGEDTEAFF
j_gene: TRBJ2-3; abundance: NA; v_gene: TRBV21-1; d_gene: NA; CDR3nt: TGTGCCAGCAGCAAACCGAAACTAGCGGGGGGCCGCACAGATACGCAGTATTTT; CDR3aa: CASSKPKLAGGRTDTQYF
j_gene: TRBJ2-7; abundance: NA; v_gene: TRBV6-5; d_gene: TRBD1; CDR3nt: TGTGCCAGCAGTTACGATAGGGACAGGATATCGGGGGAGCAGTACTTC; CDR3aa: CASSYDRDRISGEQYF
j_gene: TRBJ1-2; abundance: NA; v_gene: TRBV29-1; d_gene: NA; CDR3nt: TGCAGCGTTGAAGGTGACAGGTCAGGCTATGGCTACACCTTC; CDR3aa: CSVEGDRSGYGYTF
j_gene: TRBJ2-5; abundance: NA; v_gene: TRBV20-1; d_gene: NA; CDR3nt: TGCAGTGCTAGAGATCGAAGACTTACCGTGGAGACCCAGTACTTC; CDR3aa: CSARDRRLTVETQYF
j_gene: TRBJ2-5; abundance: NA; v_gene: TRBV20-1; d_gene: NA; CDR3nt: TGCAGTGCTAGCATAGGGGATGGTTCGCAGACCCAGTACTTC; CDR3aa: CSASIGDGSQTQYF